What follows is one T cell receptor (beta chain) and its context. Its antigen is currently unknown. The authors reverse transcribed roughly 0.5 to 1 ug RNA with random hexamers. In TCRdb, the immunoSEQ multiplex PCR reads were re-called with MiXCR into one record per CDR3 protein. The sample holds 100,000 to 150,000 distinct CDR3 sequences, just over 95% seen once. The length of the CDR3 is 14 residues. The germline gives CDR1 DFQATT, CDR2 SNEGSKA (reference sequence). V trimming: 4 bases; J trimming: 4 bases; junction bases outside the gene matches: 9. These data are taken from a study of CD8 T cells in Susac syndrome. Findings of the study overall: No clonal expansion appeared among CD4+ T cells in Susac patients.

The receptor comes from a human donor with Susac syndrome. The material sequenced was CD4+ T cells from PBMCs. The chain uses TRBV20-1 and TRBJ1-2; 7 nucleotides line up with TRBD1. For the CDR3, the DNA is TGCAGTGCTAAGGGGGCCATCGAAGTCTATGGCTACACCTTC. Protein sequence: CSAKGAIEVYGYTF.